This passage covers 7 T cell receptor beta chains from one sample sequenced in a study of regulatory T cells in long-lasting Graves disease. With iRepertoire HTBI primers and Arm-PCR of CDR3 regions, TCR beta libraries were built. TCRdb re-derived calls from the multiplex PCR reads in MiXCR, one entry per CDR3 protein. The sample includes about 220,000 distinct CDR3 sequences, 15% to 20% of them seen just once. Time point defined: newly diagnosed GD, antithyroid drugs for less than 3 months. After RNA was extracted from PBMCs, the TCR library was made from it. The sample was also reused in another study, on T cells in Graves' hyperthyroidism and ophthalmopathy.

Sequences were derived from peripheral blood mononuclear cells (PBMCs), sampled at new diagnosis, from a patient treated with antithyroid drugs. These receptors originate from a young woman with Graves disease.

This clonotype was seen more than once but under ten times. J is TRBJ2-5 and V is TRBV20-1; D gene unclear. Trimming removed 2 bases from V and 3 bases from J, with 10 bases in between. The CDR3 spans 13 residues. The germline CDR1 and CDR2 sequences are DFQATT and SNEGSKA (reference sequence). CDR3 in DNA: TGCAGTGCTAGAAACCTCCTAGAAGAGACCCAGTACTTC. Amino acids: CSARNLLEETQYF.

In its sample, this clonotype was seen many times. J is TRBJ2-2 and V is TRBV7-9; D unresolved. The V gene's germline CDR1 is SEHNR and CDR2 FQNEAQ (reference sequence). Trimming took off 1 base at V and 6 bases at J, with 12 bases between the two ends. The CDR3 runs to 15 residues. CDR3 bases: TGTGCCAGCAGCTTAGGGCTCTCGGAGTCCGGGGAGCTGTTTTTT. As protein: CASSLGLSESGELFF.

Ten or more counts support this clonotype. The gene calls are TRBV28 and TRBJ2-7; 12 bases are a match to TRBD1. The J segment lost 7 bases and the V segment lost 7 bases, leaving 11 bases of the junction unmatched. The germline gives CDR1 MDHEN, CDR2 SYDVKM. This CDR3 is 15 amino acids long. The CDR3 sequence is CASINSGQGAREQYF. For the CDR3, the DNA is TGTGCCAGCATAAACTCGGGACAGGGGGCGAGGGAGCAGTACTTC.

For this clonotype: One end of the junction is discordant with germline, which a read error may explain. The chain recombines TRBV6-1 with TRBJ2-7; weak D call: TRBD2 (5 bases). Germline values: CDR1 MNHNS, CDR2 SASEGT. CDR3 length: 13 amino acids. The CDR3: CASSKADAYEQYF. CDR3 nucleotide sequence: TGTGCCAGCAGTAAAGCGGATGCCTACGAGCAGTACTTC.

To note about this clonotype: This may stem from a read error, because a much larger clone lies one nucleotide away. This chain connects TRBV6-2 or TRBV6-3 to TRBJ1-4; tentative D call: TRBD1 (5 bases). Germline loops: CDR1 MNHEY, CDR2 SVGEGT. V lost 10 bases and J lost 0, with 15 bases in between. The CDR3 consists of 15 residues. The CDR3 is CANSGGRATNEKLFF. For the CDR3, the DNA is TGTGCCAACAGCGGGGGAAGGGCAACTAATGAAAAACTGTTTTTT.

The table lists this clonotype with a few counts. The chain is built from TRBV5-1 and TRBJ2-7, with D perhaps matching TRBD1 or TRBD2 (7 bases each). V was pared by 5 bases and J by 6 bases, with 15 bases between. CDR1 and CDR2 (germline): SGHRS, YFSETQ. The CDR3 runs to 13 residues. CDR3 nucleotides: TGCGCCAGCAGTCAGGGGGGGGGAAGCGAGCAGTACTTC. It yields the protein CASSQGGGSEQYF.

The chain carries TRBV3-1 and TRBJ1-3; 8 nucleotides match TRBD1. The CDR3 spans 16 residues. V was clipped by 4 bases and J by 2 bases; unmatched bases: 7. The V gene's germline CDR1 is LGHDT and CDR2 YNNKEL (reference sequence). In DNA form, the CDR3 reads TGTGCCAGCAGCCTGATCTCAGGGGGCCCTGGAAACACCATATATTTT. It codes for CASSLISGGPGNTIYF.